The rows below give T cell receptor beta chains drawn from one sample of a study of T cell responses to AZD1222 COVID-19 vaccine. The assay was immunoSEQ multiplex PCR, and TCRdb's table has in-frame clones only and misses some. The sample lists fewer than 150,000 clones, roughly 91% seen once, with approximately 5% in the top ten. The starting material was peripheral blood, obtained on day 0 of AZD1222 vaccination. These receptors all stem from an adult in good health. The CDR3 runs from the conserved cysteine through the conserved F or W. The order of the fields is clone size, D gene, CDR3 length, V gene, J gene, CDR3 DNA, CDR3 protein. A D gene is named only where the DNA matches it firmly. Clone size is given for some rows only: seen once, a few or many times, or a class if the clone is expanded.

NA	NA	13	TRBV10-3	TRBJ1-1	TGTGCCATCAGGAAACAGGATAACACTGAAGCTTTCTTT	CAIRKQDNTEAFF
NA	NA	15	TRBV18	TRBJ1-2	TGTGCCAGCTCACCACCGGGACCGATAAGATATGGCTACACCTTC	CASSPPGPIRYGYTF
NA	NA	14	TRBV11-1	TRBJ2-1	TGTGCCAGCAGTACCGGGACATCTCCAAATGAGCAGTTCTTC	CASSTGTSPNEQFF
NA	NA	17	TRBV7-9	TRBJ2-3	TGTGCCAGCAGCAATAAATTCGAGCGCTTAAGCACAGATACGCAGTATTTT	CASSNKFERLSTDTQYF
few	NA	14	TRBV28	TRBJ2-7	TGTGCCAGCAGTTTATCGTCCTTGGGGTACGAGCAGTACTTC	CASSLSSLGYEQYF
once	NA	13	TRBV10-3	TRBJ1-6	TGTGCCAGCTGGGACGGAGGAAATTCACCCCTCCACTTT	CASWDGGNSPLHF
NA	NA	19	TRBV9	TRBJ2-6	TGTGCCAGCAGCGTAGCCAGAGAAGGAGGCTCCTCTGGGGCCAACGTCCTGACTTTC	CASSVAREGGSSGANVLTF
NA	NA	13	TRBV10-2	TRBJ2-7	TGCGCCAGCGACCCATCCGGGGAGAACGAGCAGTACTTC	CASDPSGENEQYF
NA	TRBD1	16	TRBV10-2	TRBJ1-2	TGCGCCAGCAGTGAGACTCCCACACAGGGGCGCTATGGCTACACCTTC	CASSETPTQGRYGYTF
NA	NA	14	TRBV5-1	TRBJ2-1	TGCGCCAGCAGCTTTGAGGTCCCCTACAATGAGCAGTTCTTC	CASSFEVPYNEQFF
NA	TRBD1	15	TRBV9	TRBJ2-5	TGTGCCAGCAGCTCCCGGACAGGGGGCCAAGAGACCCAGTACTTC	CASSSRTGGQETQYF
once	NA	14	TRBV5-5	TRBJ1-2	TGTGCCAGCAGCCCTTGGACTGGCAACTATGGCTACACCTTC	CASSPWTGNYGYTF
NA	NA	13	TRBV7-9	TRBJ2-7	TGTGCCAGCAGCCGTAGGGGAACTTACGAGCAGTACTTC	CASSRRGTYEQYF
NA	TRBD1	16	TRBV5-6	TRBJ1-6	TGTGCCAGCAGCTTAGGGACAGGGGCAAATAATTCACCCCTCCACTTT	CASSLGTGANNSPLHF
NA	TRBD2	16	TRBV6-1	TRBJ2-2	TGTGCCAGCAGTGAACGACTAGCGGGAGACACCGGGGAGCTGTTTTTT	CASSERLAGDTGELFF
few	NA	12	TRBV19	TRBJ1-1	TGTGCCAGTAGTACCATGGGGACTGAAGCTTTCTTT	CASSTMGTEAFF
once	NA	16	TRBV7-9	TRBJ2-2	TGTGCCAGCAGCTCGGAACTTTTTAGCGCAGGCGGGGAGCTGTTTTTT	CASSSELFSAGGELFF
once	NA	15	TRBV11-1	TRBJ2-7	TGTGCCAGCAGCTTATCGACTACGTACTCCTACGAGCAGTACTTC	CASSLSTTYSYEQYF
NA	NA	12	TRBV29-1	TRBJ1-1	TGCAGCGTCTCAGTTGGGGACACTGAAGCTTTCTTT	CSVSVGDTEAFF
NA	TRBD2	16	TRBV4-3	TRBJ2-7	TGCGCCAGCAGCCAACAATCGGGACTAGCGATTTACGAGCAGTACTTC	CASSQQSGLAIYEQYF
NA	NA	14	TRBV28	TRBJ1-6	TGTGCCAGCGCGAGCAGCTCCTATAATTCACCCCTCCACTTT	CASASSSYNSPLHF
NA	TRBD2	17	TRBV28	TRBJ2-7	TGTGCCAGCAAACCGACTAGCGGGGAAAGGAGCTCCTACGAGCAGTACTTC	CASKPTSGERSSYEQYF
NA	NA	20	TRBV21-1	TRBJ2-3	TGTGCCAGCAGCAAATTGGGGGGGGGCCAGCGGGAGGAACTCACAGATACGCAGTATTTT	CASSKLGGGQREELTDTQYF
NA	TRBD1	16	TRBV5-4	TRBJ2-3	TGTGCCAGCACCCGACCGGGACAGGGGATTACAGATACGCAGTATTTT	CASTRPGQGITDTQYF
NA	NA	12	TRBV7-9	TRBJ2-7	TGTGCCACCTCCGATAAGTCCTACGAGCAGTACTTC	CATSDKSYEQYF
NA	NA	13	TRBV10-3	TRBJ2-1	TGTGCCATCAGCCCGGGACTTCCTACCGAGCAGTTCTTC	CAISPGLPTEQFF
NA	TRBD1	15	TRBV18	TRBJ2-1	TGTGCCAGCTCACTCGGGACAGGGGGGTACAATGAGCAGTTCTTC	CASSLGTGGYNEQFF
NA	NA	15	TRBV9	TRBJ1-2	TGTGCCAGCAGCCCCCGGGCCCAGGTGATAGAAGGCTACACCTTC	CASSPRAQVIEGYTF
NA	NA	16	TRBV4-3	TRBJ2-1	TGCGCCAGCAGCCAAGATCGGGGAGTGGGGGCTAGGGAGCAGTTCTTC	CASSQDRGVGAREQFF
NA	TRBD1	16	TRBV10-2	TRBJ2-7	TGCGCCAGCAGTGCCATTCCGGGACAGGCGTCCTACGAGCAGTACTTC	CASSAIPGQASYEQYF
NA	NA	14	TRBV2	TRBJ2-7	TGTGCCAGCAGACTCGCTAGCCCGAGGTACGAGCAGTACTTC	CASRLASPRYEQYF
NA	NA	14	TRBV18	TRBJ2-3	TGTGCCAGCTCACCACCGGGGCGATGGGATACGCAGTATTTT	CASSPPGRWDTQYF
NA	NA	13	TRBV30	TRBJ1-1	TGTGCCTGGGCCGGGGGGGGGCCCCCGTGGGCTTTCTTT	CAWAGGGPPWAFF
NA	TRBD2	15	TRBV27	TRBJ2-7	TGTGCCAGCACCACATACCTAGCGGGGGTCTACGAGCAGTACTTC	CASTTYLAGVYEQYF
NA	TRBD1	14	TRBV7-2	TRBJ2-3	TGTGCCAGCAGCTACGGACAGGGAGGAGATACGCAGTATTTT	CASSYGQGGDTQYF
NA	TRBD2	15	TRBV19	TRBJ2-7	TGTGCCAGTAGCTACCAAGGCGGGAGTGACTACGAGCAGTACTTC	CASSYQGGSDYEQYF
NA	NA	14	TRBV7-8	TRBJ2-1	TGTGCCAGCAGCTTAGGGGGCAGGCAGAATGAGCAGTTCTTC	CASSLGGRQNEQFF
NA	NA	13	TRBV11-1	TRBJ2-5	TGTGCCAGCACCAAAAACGGGGTAGAGACCCAGTACTTC	CASTKNGVETQYF
NA	NA	13	TRBV6-5	TRBJ2-7	TGTGCCAGCAGTTACCCAGGGGCCCACGAGCAGTACTTC	CASSYPGAHEQYF
NA	NA	16	TRBV28	TRBJ2-2	TGTGCCAGCAACGGGGTGGCCGAGGTAAACACCGGGGAGCTGTTTTTT	CASNGVAEVNTGELFF
NA	NA	15	TRBV7-8	TRBJ1-2	TGTGCCAGCAGCTTAGAAGGCCGGCTCGGGAAGGGCTACACCTTC	CASSLEGRLGKGYTF
NA	TRBD1	15	TRBV27	TRBJ1-6	TGTGCCAGCACCCAGGGACAGGGGGAATGGTCACCCCTCCACTTT	CASTQGQGEWSPLHF
NA	TRBD2	18	TRBV7-9	TRBJ2-2	TGTGCCAGCAGATCTGCCGGCAGGGCGGGAGAGAACACCGGGGAGCTGTTTTTT	CASRSAGRAGENTGELFF